This TCR beta chain was found in a study of T cell responses to AZD1222 COVID-19 vaccine. Study findings and constraints: AZD1222 recipients seropositive at baseline numbered only six or seven. Nearly half of spike-specific TCRs reportedly go after variant regions that carry no mutations. Spike-wide coverage was observed for vaccine-associated CD4 TCRs, with dominant responses at 160-218 and 743-854.

As concerns this clone: What it binds is not known.

The method was immunoSEQ multiplex PCR; TCRdb's version includes in-frame clones alone and lacks a portion of them. The sample includes about 140,000 clones, roughly 90% of them seen just once. V lost 1 base, J lost 3 bases, and 15 bases lay in between. The CDR3 consists of 16 residues. Germline V CDR1 and CDR2: LGHNA, YSLEER. The sequence was obtained from an adult in good health. This chain links TRBV4-3 with TRBJ1-2, with unresolved D. Specimen: peripheral blood, collected on day 0 of AZD1222 vaccination. CDR3 in amino acids: CASSQGGEGRDYGYTF. For the CDR3, the DNA is TGCGCCAGCAGCCAAGGGGGAGAGGGTCGAGACTATGGCTACACCTTC.